These 21 T cell receptor beta chains share one sample of origin, sequenced in a study of blood T cell repertoires in COVID-19. Only in-frame clones appear in the TCRdb table, and some are missing; sequencing was by immunoSEQ multiplex PCR. The profile shows about 85,000 clones, more than 85% of them singletons. The specimen was peripheral blood. These receptors were obtained from a human donor with active COVID-19. The donor label of this sample is uncertain.

The chain couples TRBV5-4 to TRBJ1-6, with a weak D call TRBD1 (6 bases). This CDR3 has 14 residues. V lost 0 bases, J lost 5 bases, and 6 bases lay in between. Germline values: CDR1 SGHNT, CDR2 YYREEE (reference sequence). This chain's CDR3 is CASSLDRDNSPLHF. CDR3 DNA sequence: TGTGCCAGCAGCTTGGACAGGGATAATTCACCCCTCCACTTT. Using reference TRBV5-4 and TRBJ1-6 for the parts outside the CDR3, the full variable domain is ETGVTQSPTHLIKTRGQQVTLRCSSQSGHNTVSWYQQALGQGPQFIFQYYREEENGRGNFPPRFSGLQFPNYSSELNVNALELDDSALYLCASSLDRDNSPLHFGNGTRLTVT.

This clone was seen a single time. The chain links TRBV5-4 to TRBJ1-2; D remains unclear. Germline V CDR1 and CDR2: SGHNT, YYREEE (reference sequence). The CDR3 is 14 residues long. Trimming stripped 6 bases from V and 8 bases from J, with 20 bases between. The CDR3 reads CASTGELQPGGYTF. CDR3 in DNA: TGTGCCAGCACCGGGGAACTCCAACCTGGGGGCTACACCTTC.

V is TRBV3-1 (or the pseudogene TRBV3-2) and J is TRBJ2-5; D is possibly TRBD2 (6 bases). Germline-derived CDR1 and CDR2 are LGHDT and YNNKEL (reference sequence). The CDR3 is 16 residues long. Trimming left V 4 bases short and J 3 bases short, with 18 bases between. The chain's CDR3 is CASSPVAGSGEETQYF. CDR3 DNA: TGTGCCAGCAGCCCTGTGGCGGGGTCGGGCGAAGAGACCCAGTACTTC.

This clone was seen once. V usage is TRBV4-3 and J usage is TRBJ2-7; weak D call: TRBD1 (5 bases). CDR3 size: 14 residues. The germline V and J ends were trimmed by 0 bases and 3 bases, with 9 bases remaining between them. Germline values: CDR1 LGHNA, CDR2 YSLEER. The chain's CDR3 is CASSQEDTRYEQYF. The CDR3 DNA reads TGCGCCAGCAGCCAAGAGGACACCCGCTACGAGCAGTACTTC.

This clone appeared once. This sequence joins TRBV13 and TRBJ1-2, with D perhaps TRBD1 (5 bases). The CDR3 is 15 residues long. Germline assignment: CDR1 PRHDT and CDR2 FYEKMQ (reference sequence). The germline V and J ends were trimmed by 3 bases and 3 bases, with 14 bases remaining between them. CDR3 DNA sequence: TGTGCCAGCAGCTTTGCAGGGAAGGTTGACTATGGCTACACCTTC. It specifies CASSFAGKVDYGYTF.

The J gene is TRBJ1-4, the V gene TRBV5-1; the D gene is possibly TRBD1 (5 bases). The CDR3 consists of 16 residues. CDR1 SGHRS and CDR2 YFSETQ come from the germline V gene. The ends were cut back, 1 base at V and 0 bases at J, with 10 bases in the middle. CDR3 protein: CASSLSDRATNEKLFF. CDR3 in DNA: TGCGCCAGCAGCTTGTCCGACAGAGCAACTAATGAAAAACTGTTTTTT.

The chain joins TRBV2 to TRBJ2-3, with 7 bases fitting TRBD2. Looked up from germline, CDR1 is SNHLY and CDR2 is FYNNEI. The V segment lost 6 bases and the J segment 0 bases; nucleotides outside the gene matches: 6. The CDR3 has 15 residues. The CDR3 DNA reads as TGTGCCAGCAGGGATCCGGGGGGAAGCACAGATACGCAGTATTTT. This translates into CASRDPGGSTDTQYF.

The CDR3 DNA follows: TGTGCCAGCAGTGCCGGGGACTATGGCTACACCTTC. Translated, it gives CASSAGDYGYTF. The chain combines TRBV27 with TRBJ1-2; unclear D gene. CDR1 is MNHEY, CDR2 SMNVEV, per germline (reference sequence). CDR3 length equals 12 residues. V was shortened by 5 bases and J by 3 bases, with 7 bases between the two germline ends.

This clone was counted once. V is TRBV15 and J is TRBJ1-1; no clear D. Deletions cut 0 bases from V and 2 bases from J, with 7 bases between. The CDR3 consists of 14 residues. Germline CDR1 and CDR2: LNHNV and YYDKDF (reference sequence). The CDR3 here is CATSRDQANTEAFF. CDR3 in DNA: TGTGCCACCAGCAGAGATCAAGCAAACACTGAAGCTTTCTTT.

The chain is built from TRBV10-3 and TRBJ2-7; the D gene is possibly TRBD1 (6 bases). V was trimmed by 4 bases and J by 5 bases, leaving 21 bases between them. CDR1 and CDR2 (germline): ENHRY, SYGVKD. The CDR3 is 16 residues long. Here the CDR3 reads CAISGPGAFLGDEQYF. The CDR3 region has the DNA TGTGCCATCAGTGGCCCAGGGGCCTTCTTAGGGGACGAGCAGTACTTC.

V and J are TRBV13 and TRBJ2-3; 13 nucleotides match TRBD2. The germline V gene has CDR1 PRHDT and CDR2 FYEKMQ (reference sequence). This CDR3 is 16 amino acids long. V lost 3 bases and J lost 6; bases outside the gene matches: 6. As DNA, the CDR3 is TGTGCCAGCAGCTTGGGACTAGCGGGGTTCACGGATACGCAGTATTTT. This codes for CASSLGLAGFTDTQYF.

The rearrangement joins TRBV5-1 to TRBJ2-1; TRBD2 is a possible D gene (7 bases). From germline, CDR1 is SGHRS and CDR2 YFSETQ. V was pared by 0 bases and J by 7 bases, with 17 bases between. This CDR3 is built from 16 residues. CDR3 protein: CASSLGPRGAGNEQFF. Here the CDR3 DNA reads TGCGCCAGCAGCTTGGGTCCCCGGGGGGCCGGGAATGAGCAGTTCTTC. Variable domain in full (rest from reference TRBV5-1 and TRBJ2-1): KAGVTQTPRYLIKTRGQQVTLSCSPISGHRSVSWYQQTPGQGLQFLFEYFSETQRNKGNFPGRFSGRQFSNSRSEMNVSTLELGDSALYLCASSLGPRGAGNEQFFGPGTRLTVL.

Only one count was recorded for this clone. The chain employs TRBV9 and TRBJ1-5; D gene uncertain. Between the trimmed V and J ends, which lost 0 bases and 4 bases, there was a span of 11 bases. Germline V gene sequence: CDR1 SGDLS, CDR2 YYNGEE. This CDR3 region has 15 residues. The CDR3 protein is CASSVDPTGNQPQHF. The CDR3 region has the DNA TGTGCCAGCAGCGTAGACCCCACGGGGAATCAGCCCCAGCATTTT.

This clone was detected a few times. This sequence joins TRBV6-4 and TRBJ2-3, with TRBD1 matching 8 bases. The germline gives CDR1 MRHNA, CDR2 SNTAGT. This CDR3 is built from 16 residues. The V segment lost 0 bases and the J segment 1 base; nucleotides outside the gene matches: 3. The CDR3 DNA reads TGTGCCAGCAGTGACTCGGAGGGACAGGGCACAGATACGCAGTATTTT. As protein: CASSDSEGQGTDTQYF.

The V gene is TRBV3-1 (or the pseudogene TRBV3-2), the J gene TRBJ2-5, with no clear D. The germline V gene has CDR1 LGHDT and CDR2 YNNKEL (reference sequence). V lost 2 bases to trimming and J lost 7 bases, with 14 bases between them. The CDR3 totals 14 residues. The CDR3 loop is CASSQIASSGTQYF. The CDR3, as DNA: TGTGCCAGCAGCCAAATTGCCTCTTCAGGGACCCAGTACTTC.

The rearrangement uses TRBV18 and TRBJ2-3, with 7 bases that match TRBD1. This CDR3 region has 16 residues. J was trimmed by 2 bases and V by 3 bases; bases with no gene match: 8. Per germline, CDR1 KGHSH and CDR2 LQKENI. CDR3 protein: CASSPASTGFTDTQYF. In DNA, the CDR3 is TGTGCCAGCTCACCGGCCTCGACAGGGTTCACAGATACGCAGTATTTT.

The genes are TRBV2 and TRBJ1-4; a possible D gene is TRBD1 (5 bases). CDR1 SNHLY and CDR2 FYNNEI come from the germline V gene. The length of the CDR3 is 14 residues. The V gene lost 7 bases and the J gene lost 8 bases, with 17 bases spanning the gap. DNA of the CDR3: TGTGCCAGCATGTCGCGCAGGGCCAACGAAAAACTGTTTTTT. This codes for CASMSRRANEKLFF.

CDR3 in DNA: TGCGCCAGCAGTGTACTAGCGGGGACTGTGGACCAAGAGACCCAGTACTTC. Amino acid sequence: CASSVLAGTVDQETQYF. The V and J genes are TRBV5-1 and TRBJ2-5, with 10 nucleotides matching TRBD2. The CDR3 contains 17 residues. Germline V gene lookup returns CDR1 SGHRS and CDR2 YFSETQ. The trim removed 5 bases at V and 0 bases at J, leaving 10 bases unmatched.

This clone appeared a single time. The chain joins TRBV4-3 to TRBJ2-7, with D possibly being TRBD2 (5 bases). Trimming took 2 bases from V and 0 from J, leaving 17 bases between them. Germline V gene sequence: CDR1 LGHNA, CDR2 YSLEER. The CDR3 consists of 17 residues. CDR3 region: CASSQLHQDGLSYEQYF. The CDR3 nucleotides are TGCGCCAGCAGCCAACTCCACCAGGACGGACTCTCCTACGAGCAGTACTTC.

The V call is TRBV3-1 (or the pseudogene TRBV3-2), the J call TRBJ1-2; 9 nucleotides align to TRBD1. The V gene's germline CDR1 is LGHDT and CDR2 YNNKEL (reference sequence). The CDR3 runs to 13 residues. The ends lost 4 bases at V and 8 bases at J; junction bases unmatched: 5. CDR3 sequence reads: CASSRGQGQGYTF. The CDR3 DNA reads TGTGCCAGCAGCCGAGGACAGGGGCAAGGCTACACCTTC.

This clone has a single count. The chain employs TRBV7-9 and TRBJ1-6; 9 bases align to TRBD1. The CDR3 consists of 16 residues. Germline CDR1 reads SEHNR; CDR2 reads FQNEAQ (reference sequence). V dropped 1 base and J dropped 9; count of bases not matched to a gene: 7. This chain's CDR3 is CASSLGDRGSGSPLHF. The CDR3 nucleotides are TGTGCCAGCAGCTTAGGTGACAGGGGGTCGGGTTCACCCCTCCACTTT.